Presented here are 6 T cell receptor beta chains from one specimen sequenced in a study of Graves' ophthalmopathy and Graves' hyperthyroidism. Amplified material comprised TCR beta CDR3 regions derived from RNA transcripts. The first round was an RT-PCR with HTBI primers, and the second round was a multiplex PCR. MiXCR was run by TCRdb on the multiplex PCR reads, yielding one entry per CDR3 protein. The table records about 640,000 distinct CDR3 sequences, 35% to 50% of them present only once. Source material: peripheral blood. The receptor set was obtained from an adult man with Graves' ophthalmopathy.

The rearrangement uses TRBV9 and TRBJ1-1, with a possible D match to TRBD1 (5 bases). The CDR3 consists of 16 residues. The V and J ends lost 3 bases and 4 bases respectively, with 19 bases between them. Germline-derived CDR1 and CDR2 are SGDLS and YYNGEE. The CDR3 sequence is CASSGRGAEISTEAFF. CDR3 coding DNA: TGTGCCAGCAGCGGCCGAGGGGCCGAGATCTCCACTGAAGCTTTCTTT.

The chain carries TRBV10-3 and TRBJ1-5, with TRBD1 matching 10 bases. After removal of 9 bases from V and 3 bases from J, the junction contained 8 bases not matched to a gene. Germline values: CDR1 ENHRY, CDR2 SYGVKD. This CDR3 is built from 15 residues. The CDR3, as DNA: TGTGCCATAGGTGGGGACAGGGGATCCAATCAGCCCCAGCATTTT. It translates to CAIGGDRGSNQPQHF.

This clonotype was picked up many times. The CDR3 sequence: CASSLSQGAVNSPLHF. The CDR3 nucleotides are TGTGCCAGCAGCTTGTCCCAGGGGGCCGTTAATTCACCCCTCCACTTT. The V call is TRBV5-8, the J call TRBJ1-6, with 8 bases lining up with TRBD1. The V gene end was trimmed by 1 base and the J gene end by 6 bases; junction bases not matched to a gene: 6. This CDR3 contains 16 residues. Germline V gene sequence: CDR1 SGHTS, CDR2 YDEGEE.

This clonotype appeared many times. The CDR3 loop is CASSPLPGQGGTEAFF. In nucleotides, the CDR3 is TGTGCCAGTAGTCCACTTCCGGGACAGGGAGGCACTGAAGCTTTCTTT. The J gene is TRBJ1-1, the V gene TRBV19, with 9 bases matching TRBD1. In germline, CDR1 is LNHDA, CDR2 SQIVND (reference sequence). The length of the CDR3 is 16 residues. V shed 5 bases and J 4 bases; nucleotides not matched to a gene: 11.

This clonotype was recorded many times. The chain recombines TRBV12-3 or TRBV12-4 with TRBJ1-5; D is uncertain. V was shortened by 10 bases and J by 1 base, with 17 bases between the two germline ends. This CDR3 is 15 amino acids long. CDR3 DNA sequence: TGTGCCACCAACTCGGGCAGAAGGAGCAATCAGCCCCAGCATTTT. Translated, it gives CATNSGRRSNQPQHF.

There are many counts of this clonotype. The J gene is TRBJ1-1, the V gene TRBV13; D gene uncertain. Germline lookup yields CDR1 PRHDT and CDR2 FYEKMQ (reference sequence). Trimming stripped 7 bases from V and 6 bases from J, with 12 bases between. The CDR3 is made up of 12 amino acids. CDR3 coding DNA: TGTGCCAGCACCCTCACGCGGTCTGAAGCTTTCTTT. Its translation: CASTLTRSEAFF.